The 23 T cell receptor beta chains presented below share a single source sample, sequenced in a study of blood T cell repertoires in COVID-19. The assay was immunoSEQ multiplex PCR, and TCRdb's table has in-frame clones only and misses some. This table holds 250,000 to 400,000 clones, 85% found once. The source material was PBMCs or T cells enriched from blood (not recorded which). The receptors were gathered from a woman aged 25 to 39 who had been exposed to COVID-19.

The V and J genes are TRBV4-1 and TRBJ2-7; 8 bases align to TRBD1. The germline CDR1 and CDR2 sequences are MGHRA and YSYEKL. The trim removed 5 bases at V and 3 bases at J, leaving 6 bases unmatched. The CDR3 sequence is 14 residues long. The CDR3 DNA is TGCGCCAGCAGCGTAAGCGGACAGGGCTACGAGCAGTACTTC. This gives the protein CASSVSGQGYEQYF.

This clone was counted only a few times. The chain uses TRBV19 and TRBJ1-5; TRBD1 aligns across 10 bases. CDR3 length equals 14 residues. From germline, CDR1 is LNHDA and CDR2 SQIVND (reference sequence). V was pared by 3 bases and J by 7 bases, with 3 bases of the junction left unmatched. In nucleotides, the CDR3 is TGTGCCAGTAGTATTGGGACAGGGGAGCAGCCCCAGCATTTT. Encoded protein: CASSIGTGEQPQHF.

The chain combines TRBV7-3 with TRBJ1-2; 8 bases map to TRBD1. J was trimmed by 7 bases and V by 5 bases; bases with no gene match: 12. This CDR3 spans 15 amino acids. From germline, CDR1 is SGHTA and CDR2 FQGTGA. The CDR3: CASSPIPGTGVGYTF. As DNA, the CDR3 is TGTGCCAGCAGCCCAATCCCCGGGACAGGTGTTGGCTACACCTTC.

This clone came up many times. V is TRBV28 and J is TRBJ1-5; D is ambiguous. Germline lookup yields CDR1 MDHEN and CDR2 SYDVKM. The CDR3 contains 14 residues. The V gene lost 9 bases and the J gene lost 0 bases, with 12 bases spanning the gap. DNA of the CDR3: TGTGCCAGTTTAGAGAGGTATAGCAATCAGCCCCAGCATTTT. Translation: CASLERYSNQPQHF.

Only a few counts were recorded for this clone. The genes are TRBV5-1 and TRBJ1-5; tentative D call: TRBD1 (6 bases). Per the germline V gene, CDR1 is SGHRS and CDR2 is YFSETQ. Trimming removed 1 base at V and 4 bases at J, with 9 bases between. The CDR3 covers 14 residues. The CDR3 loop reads CASSLRGGNQPQHF. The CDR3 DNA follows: TGCGCCAGCAGCTTGAGAGGGGGTAATCAGCCCCAGCATTTT.

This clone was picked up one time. This CDR3 is CASSLATPTDLVMLFF. DNA of the CDR3: TGTGCCAGCAGCTTAGCGACCCCGACAGATTTAGTTATGCTGTTTTTT. This sequence joins TRBV7-9 and TRBJ1-4; D is possibly TRBD1 (5 bases). CDR1 is SEHNR, CDR2 FQNEAQ, per germline (reference sequence). There are 16 residues in the CDR3. V lost 0 bases, J lost 14 bases, and 22 bases lay in between.

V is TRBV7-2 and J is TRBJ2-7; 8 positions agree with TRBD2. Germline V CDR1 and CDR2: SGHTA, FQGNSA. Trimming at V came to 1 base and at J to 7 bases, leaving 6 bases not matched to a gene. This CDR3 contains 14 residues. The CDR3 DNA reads TGTGCCAGCAGCTTAGACCTAGCGGGTGGGGAGCAGTACTTC. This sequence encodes CASSLDLAGGEQYF.

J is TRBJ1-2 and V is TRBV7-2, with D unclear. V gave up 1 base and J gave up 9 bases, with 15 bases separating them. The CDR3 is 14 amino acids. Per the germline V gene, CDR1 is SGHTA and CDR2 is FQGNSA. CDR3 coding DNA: TGTGCCAGCAGCTTAGTGCCCGGCGGGGATAGCTACACCTTC. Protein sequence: CASSLVPGGDSYTF.

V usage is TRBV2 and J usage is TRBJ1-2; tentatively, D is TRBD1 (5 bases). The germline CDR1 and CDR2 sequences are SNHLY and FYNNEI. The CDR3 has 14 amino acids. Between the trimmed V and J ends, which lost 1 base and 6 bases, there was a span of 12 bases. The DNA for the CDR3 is TGTGCCAGCAGTGAAGTCGGGGGAGTCGATGGCTACACCTTC. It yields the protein CASSEVGGVDGYTF.

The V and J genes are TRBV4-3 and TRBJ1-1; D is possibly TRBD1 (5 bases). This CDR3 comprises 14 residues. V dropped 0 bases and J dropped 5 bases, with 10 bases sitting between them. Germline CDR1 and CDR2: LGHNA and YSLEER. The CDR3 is CASSQDQGRTEAFF. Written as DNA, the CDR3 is TGCGCCAGCAGCCAAGATCAGGGTCGGACTGAAGCTTTCTTT.

The CDR3, as DNA: TGTGCCTGGGGAGACAGCAATAATGAAAAACTGTTTTTT. This gives the protein CAWGDSNNEKLFF. The chain recombines TRBV30 with TRBJ1-4; possible D gene TRBD1, 5 bases. CDR1 is GTSNPN, CDR2 SVGIG, per germline (reference sequence). V lost 5 bases to trimming and J lost 4 bases, with 11 bases between them. The CDR3 sequence is 13 residues long.

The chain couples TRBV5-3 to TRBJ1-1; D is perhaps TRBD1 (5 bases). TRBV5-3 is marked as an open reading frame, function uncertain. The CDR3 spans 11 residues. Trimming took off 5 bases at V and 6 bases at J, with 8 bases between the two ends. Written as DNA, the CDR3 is TGTGCCAGAAGAGCGACAGCTGAAGCTTTCTTT. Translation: CARRATAEAFF.

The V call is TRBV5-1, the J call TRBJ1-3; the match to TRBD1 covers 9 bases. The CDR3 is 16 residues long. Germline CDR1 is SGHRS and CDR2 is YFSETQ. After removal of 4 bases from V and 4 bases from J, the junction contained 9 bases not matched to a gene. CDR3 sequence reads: CASSLTGTGFGNTIYF. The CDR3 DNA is TGCGCCAGCAGCCTCACCGGGACAGGGTTCGGAAACACCATATATTTT.

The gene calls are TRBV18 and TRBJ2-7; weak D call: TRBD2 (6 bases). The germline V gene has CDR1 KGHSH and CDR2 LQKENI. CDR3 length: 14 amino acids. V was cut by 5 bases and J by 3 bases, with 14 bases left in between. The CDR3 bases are TGTGCCAGCTCAGCAGAGGGACTTGGCTACGAGCAGTACTTC. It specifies CASSAEGLGYEQYF.

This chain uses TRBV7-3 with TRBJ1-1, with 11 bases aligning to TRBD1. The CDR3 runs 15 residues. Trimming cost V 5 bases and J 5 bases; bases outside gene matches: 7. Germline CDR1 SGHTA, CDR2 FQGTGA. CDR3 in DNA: TGTGCCAGCAGCACCCAGGGACAGGGGGGAACTGAAGCTTTCTTT. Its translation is CASSTQGQGGTEAFF.

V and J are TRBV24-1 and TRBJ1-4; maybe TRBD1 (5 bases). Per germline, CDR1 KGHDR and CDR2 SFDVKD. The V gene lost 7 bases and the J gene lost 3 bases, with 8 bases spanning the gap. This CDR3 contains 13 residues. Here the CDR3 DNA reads TGTGCCACCAGGGCAGGGTCTAATGAAAAACTGTTTTTT. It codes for CATRAGSNEKLFF.

The DNA for the CDR3 is TGTGCCAGCAGCTTATCACTAGGAAACAATGAGCAGTTCTTC. As protein: CASSLSLGNNEQFF. The gene calls are TRBV5-4 and TRBJ2-1, with a weak D call TRBD2 (5 bases). CDR1 and CDR2 from the germline V gene are SGHNT and YYREEE (reference sequence). The CDR3 totals 14 residues. Trimming shortened V by 2 bases and J by 5 bases, and 11 bases separated the two germline ends.

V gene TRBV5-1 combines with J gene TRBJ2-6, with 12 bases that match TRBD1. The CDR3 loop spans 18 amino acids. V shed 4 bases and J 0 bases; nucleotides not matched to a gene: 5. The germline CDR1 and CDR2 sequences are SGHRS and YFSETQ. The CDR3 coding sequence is TGCGCCAGCAGCCAGGGGACAGGGGGCCCCTCTGGGGCCAACGTCCTGACTTTC. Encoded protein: CASSQGTGGPSGANVLTF.

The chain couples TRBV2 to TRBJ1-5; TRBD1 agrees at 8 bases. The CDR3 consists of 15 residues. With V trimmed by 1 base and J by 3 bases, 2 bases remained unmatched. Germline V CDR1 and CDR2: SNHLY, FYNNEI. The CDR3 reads CASSEGQGANQPQHF. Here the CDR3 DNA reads TGTGCCAGCAGTGAAGGGCAGGGGGCCAATCAGCCCCAGCATTTT.

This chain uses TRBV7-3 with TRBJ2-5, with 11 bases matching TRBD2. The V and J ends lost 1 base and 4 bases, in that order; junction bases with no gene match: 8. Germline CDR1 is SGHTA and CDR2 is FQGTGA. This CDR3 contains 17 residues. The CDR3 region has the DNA TGTGCCAGCAGCTTAATGGGTAGCGGGGGGGCCGCAGAGACCCAGTACTTC. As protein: CASSLMGSGGAAETQYF.

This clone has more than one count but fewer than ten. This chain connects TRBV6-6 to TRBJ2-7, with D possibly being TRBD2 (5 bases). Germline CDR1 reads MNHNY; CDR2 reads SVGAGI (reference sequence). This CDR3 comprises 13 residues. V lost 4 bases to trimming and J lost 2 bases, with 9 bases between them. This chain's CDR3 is CASSFETTYEQYF. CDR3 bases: TGTGCCAGCAGTTTCGAGACTACCTACGAGCAGTACTTC.

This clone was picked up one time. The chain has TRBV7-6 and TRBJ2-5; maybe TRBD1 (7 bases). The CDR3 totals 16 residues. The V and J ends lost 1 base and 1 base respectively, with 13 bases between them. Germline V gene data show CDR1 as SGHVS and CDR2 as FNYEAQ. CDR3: CASSLGGDRPQETQYF. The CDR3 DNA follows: TGTGCCAGCAGCTTAGGGGGGGACAGACCCCAAGAGACCCAGTACTTC.

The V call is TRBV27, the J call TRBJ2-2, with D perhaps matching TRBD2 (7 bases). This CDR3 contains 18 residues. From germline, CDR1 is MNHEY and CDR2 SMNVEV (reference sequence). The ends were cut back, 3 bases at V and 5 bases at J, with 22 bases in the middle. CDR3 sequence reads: CASSFPPSAGAPTGELFF. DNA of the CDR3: TGTGCCAGCAGTTTCCCCCCTTCGGCGGGGGCCCCGACCGGGGAGCTGTTTTTT.